This T cell receptor (beta chain) was recovered during a study of blood T cell repertoires in COVID-19. In the study's own analysis: Amplifying reference gene primers gave estimates of nucleated cell counts. Assay used: immunoSEQ multiplex PCR; TCRdb lists only in-frame clones, some missing. The V and J calls and clone size are taken from that table; D and trimming were inferred from the DNA. The table records roughly 150,000 clones, 70% to 90% of them present only once. V lost 4 bases, J lost 5 bases, and 14 bases lay in between. From germline, CDR1 is MNHEY and CDR2 SMNVEV (reference sequence). The CDR3 runs to 15 residues.

The gene calls are TRBV27 and TRBJ2-2; possible D gene TRBD1, 7 bases. The clonotype comes from a man aged 50-60 years who had recovered from COVID-19. Sequenced input: peripheral blood. CDR3 nucleotides: TGTGCCAGCAGTTATGAGGGGGCGGGAACCGGGGAGCTGTTTTTT. It is translated as CASSYEGAGTGELFF.